Each of the 3 T cell receptor beta chains below was sequenced from the same sample in a study of blood T cell repertoires in COVID-19. Sequencing was performed with immunoSEQ multiplex PCR; in TCRdb, only in-frame clones are kept and a portion is missing. In the table there are under 450,000 clones, roughly 80% of which are singletons. What was sequenced was PBMCs or T cells enriched from blood (not recorded which). The source of these receptors is a woman between 50 and 59 years old who had recovered from COVID-19.

V is TRBV5-1 and J is TRBJ1-1, with 7 nucleotides matching TRBD1. Germline trimming cut 0 bases from V and 0 bases from J; bases unmatched to any gene: 2. Germline V CDR1 and CDR2: SGHRS, YFSETQ. The CDR3 contains 15 residues. The CDR3 reads CASSLGTGMNTEAFF. CDR3 nucleotide sequence: TGCGCCAGCAGCTTGGGGACAGGTATGAACACTGAAGCTTTCTTT.

This rearrangement joins TRBV10-3 to TRBJ1-2; D not resolved. The ends were cut back, 0 bases at V and 8 bases at J, with 13 bases in the middle. The CDR3 has 14 residues. The germline gives CDR1 ENHRY, CDR2 SYGVKD. CDR3 in DNA: TGTGCCATCAGTGAGTCGGGAGGCGTGGGCGGCTACACCTTC. It translates to CAISESGGVGGYTF.

V gene TRBV5-1 combines with J gene TRBJ1-6; D unclear. Germline CDR1 reads SGHRS; CDR2 reads YFSETQ. The CDR3 spans 14 residues. Deletions cut 0 bases from V and 7 bases from J, with 8 bases between. The CDR3 here is CASSLGSVNSPLHF. CDR3 DNA sequence: TGCGCCAGCAGCTTGGGGTCAGTAAATTCACCCCTCCACTTT.